The 8 T cell receptor beta chains presented below share a single source sample, sequenced in a study of T cells in tumors after PD-1 blockade. TCRdb keeps only in-frame clones here, not all; method: immunoSEQ multiplex PCR. The repertoire holds 8,200 or so clones, with roughly 60% as singletons. Time point in this sample: second of two post-therapy site-matched biopsies around two months apart. The material was tumor tissue, obtained after anti-PD-1 treatment. The source is a human donor with basal cell carcinoma.

This clone was seen a single time. The chain has TRBV5-1 and TRBJ1-2; 7 bases are a match to TRBD1. V was clipped by 4 bases and J by 5 bases; unmatched bases: 5. The CDR3 is 13 amino acids. Germline V gene sequence: CDR1 SGHRS, CDR2 YFSETQ. DNA for the CDR3: TGCGCCAGCAGCCGCGGACAGGCGTATGGCTACACCTTC. It encodes CASSRGQAYGYTF.

In its sample, this clone was seen a few times. The V call is TRBV7-2, the J call TRBJ2-3; 10 bases are a match to TRBD2. The CDR3 is 14 residues long. Germline V gene sequence: CDR1 SGHTA, CDR2 FQGNSA. After removal of 2 bases from V and 6 bases from J, the junction contained 2 bases not matched to a gene. CDR3 region: CASSLLAGVDTQYF. The CDR3, as DNA: TGTGCCAGCAGCTTACTAGCGGGGGTGGATACGCAGTATTTT. The entire variable domain, with the rest obtained from reference TRBV7-2 and TRBJ2-3, is as follows: GAGVSQSPSNKVTEKGKDVELRCDPISGHTALYWYRQSLGQGLEFLIYFQGNSAPDKSGLPSDRFSAERTGGSVSTLTIQRTQQEDSAVYLCASSLLAGVDTQYFGPGTRLTVL.

This chain links TRBV5-6 with TRBJ1-1; D is undetermined. Per germline, CDR1 SGHDT and CDR2 YYEEEE. This CDR3 comprises 12 residues. V was pared by 0 bases and J by 7 bases, with 7 bases between. The CDR3 loop is CASSLGINEAFF. As DNA, the CDR3 is TGTGCCAGCAGCTTGGGGATTAATGAAGCTTTCTTT.

The chain has TRBV6-2 or TRBV6-3 and TRBJ1-1; D call uncertain. Per the germline V gene, CDR1 is MNHEY and CDR2 is SVGEGT. Trimming removed 1 base at V and 6 bases at J, with 9 bases between. The CDR3 runs 13 residues. The CDR3 region has the DNA TGTGCCAGCAGTTACTACACGGGCTCTGAAGCTTTCTTT. Amino acid sequence: CASSYYTGSEAFF.

This clone qualifies as medium-sized. The chain combines TRBV5-5 with TRBJ1-5, with 10 bases matching TRBD1. This CDR3 comprises 14 residues. Losses at the gene ends were 2 bases for V and 7 bases for J; bases not matched to a gene: 3. CDR1 and CDR2 from the germline V gene are SGHKS and YYEKEE (reference sequence). This CDR3 reads CASSFSTGGQPQHF. In DNA form, the CDR3 reads TGTGCCAGCAGCTTTTCGACAGGGGGCCAGCCCCAGCATTTT.

This chain connects TRBV6-5 to TRBJ2-1; D unclear. V lost 6 bases and J 7 bases, leaving 13 bases between the germline ends. Germline V CDR1 and CDR2: MNHEY, SVGAGI. The CDR3 has 13 amino acids. This CDR3 is CASRSPMGNEQFF. The CDR3 nucleotides are TGTGCCAGCAGAAGCCCCATGGGTAATGAGCAGTTCTTC.

The gene calls are TRBV5-1 and TRBJ2-1; D is possibly TRBD1 (6 bases). CDR3 length: 15 residues. The germline V gene encodes CDR1 SGHRS and CDR2 YFSETQ. Between the trimmed V and J ends, which lost 6 bases and 3 bases, there was a span of 16 bases. The CDR3 nucleotides are TGCGCCAGCACTATCGACAGGCCTGACTACAATGAGCAGTTCTTC. As protein: CASTIDRPDYNEQFF.

The gene calls are TRBV15 and TRBJ2-4; 16 bases align to TRBD2. Germline loops: CDR1 LNHNV, CDR2 YYDKDF (reference sequence). V shed 3 bases, J shed 8 bases, and the junction held 10 bases outside the gene matches. The CDR3 spans 18 residues. CDR3 in amino acids: CATSSPGGLAGGYDIQYF. As DNA, the CDR3 is TGTGCCACCAGCAGTCCGGGGGGACTAGCGGGGGGGTATGACATTCAGTACTTC.